The clone carrying this T cell receptor beta chain has only a few counts. Its antigen is currently unknown. The sample originates from a study of T-cell memory formation after mild COVID-19. Overall study findings and caveats: Later expanders leaned CD4+, whereas clones that contracted between day 15 and 85 were balanced CD4/CD8. Memory cells collected pre-infection included some clones that later responded, suggesting cross-reactive memory joined. Nothing showed for sure that second-wave clones peaking on day 37 were SARS-CoV-2 specific.

TCRdb called the 5' RACE reads again in MiXCR, with one record for every CDR3 protein. The sample records over 400,000 distinct CDR3 sequences, about a quarter being singletons. J lost 6 bases, V lost 5 bases, and 9 bases had no gene match. Germline lookup yields CDR1 SGHTA and CDR2 FQGNSA. The CDR3 sequence is 16 residues long. The sequenced material came from PBMCs or a T cell subset sorted from them (not recorded which). The origin of this receptor is an adult woman who had mild COVID-19 (a few samples of this study predate the infection). Cell type and time point are not known. The gene calls are TRBV7-2 and TRBJ2-1; 11 nucleotides agree with TRBD2. CDR3: CASSPELAGGGNEQFF. Here the CDR3 DNA reads TGTGCCAGCAGCCCCGAGCTAGCGGGAGGTGGCAATGAGCAGTTCTTC.